These T cell receptor beta chains were read from a single sample in a study of a mutant IDH1 vaccine in newly diagnosed glioma. Sequenced by immunoSEQ multiplex PCR; TCRdb stores in-frame clones only, minus some. The sample shows about 22,000 clones, roughly 89% of them seen only once. The antigens of these receptors remain unknown. The source was PBMCs, collected from a glioma patient whose treatment included an IDH1 peptide vaccine. The receptors were gathered from a woman aged 40 to 50 with glioma. CDR3s include the opening cysteine and the closing phenylalanine or tryptophan. Fields, in order: V gene, J gene, D gene, clone size, CDR3 DNA, CDR3 protein. A D gene is named only where the DNA matches it firmly. The size field is filled for only some rows; it gives once, few, many or a size class.

V: TRBV7-8; J: TRBJ2-2; D: -; size: -; DNA: TGTGCCAGCAGCTTATACCTTGGGACTCAAACCGGGGAGCTGTTTTTT; CDR3: CASSLYLGTQTGELFF
V: TRBV7-9; J: TRBJ1-1; D: TRBD1; size: -; DNA: TGTGCCAGCAGCTTAGAGGTAAGGGACAGCGGAGAAGCTTTCTTT; CDR3: CASSLEVRDSGEAFF
V: TRBV7-9; J: TRBJ2-7; D: -; size: -; DNA: TGTGCCAGCAGCCCCCGGGAGTACGAGCAGTACTTC; CDR3: CASSPREYEQYF
V: TRBV27; J: TRBJ1-1; D: -; size: once; DNA: TGTGCCAGCAGTTTACTGGGAACCTACACTGAAGCTTTCTTT; CDR3: CASSLLGTYTEAFF
V: TRBV6-1; J: TRBJ1-5; D: -; size: -; DNA: TGTGCCAGCAGTGATAGGGGGAACCAGCCCCAGCATTTT; CDR3: CASSDRGNQPQHF
V: TRBV29-1; J: TRBJ1-1; D: -; size: -; DNA: TGCAGCGTCTTGGCAAACAGGGCGAACACTGAAGCTTTCTTT; CDR3: CSVLANRANTEAFF
V: TRBV5-6; J: TRBJ1-2; D: TRBD1; size: once; DNA: TGTGCCAGCAGCTTTTTTTACGGACAGGGAAGAAACACCTTC; CDR3: CASSFFYGQGRNTF
V: TRBV25-1; J: TRBJ2-1; D: TRBD2; size: -; DNA: TGTGCCAGCAGTGACTTTAGCGGGGTCCGGGAGCAGTTCTTC; CDR3: CASSDFSGVREQFF
V: TRBV9; J: TRBJ2-2; D: TRBD1; size: -; DNA: TGTGCCAGCAGCGCCTGGGGACAGGGTACCACCGGGGAGCTGTTTTTT; CDR3: CASSAWGQGTTGELFF
V: TRBV7-2; J: TRBJ1-1; D: -; size: -; DNA: TGTGCCAGCAGCTCGACAGTGAACACTGAAGCTTTCTTT; CDR3: CASSSTVNTEAFF
V: TRBV30; J: TRBJ1-3; D: -; size: few; DNA: TGTGCCCGCACAGTGGGCTCTGGAAACACCATATATTTT; CDR3: CARTVGSGNTIYF
V: TRBV18; J: TRBJ1-1; D: -; size: -; DNA: TGTGCCAGCTCACCACCGGGCACGATGAACACTGAAGCTTTCTTT; CDR3: CASSPPGTMNTEAFF
V: TRBV29-1; J: TRBJ2-7; D: TRBD1; size: -; DNA: TGCAGCGTTGATCGGACAGGGCCATCCTTC; CDR3: CSVDRTGPSF
V: TRBV6-1; J: TRBJ1-4; D: TRBD1; size: -; DNA: TGTGCCAGCAGTGGAAGGCGGGACAGCCGGAATGAAAAACTGTTTTTT; CDR3: CASSGRRDSRNEKLFF
V: TRBV7-9; J: TRBJ2-2; D: -; size: -; DNA: TGTGCCAGCAGCTTAGGGGGAGCCGGGGAGCTGTTTTTT; CDR3: CASSLGGAGELFF
V: TRBV6-6; J: TRBJ2-7; D: -; size: -; DNA: TGTGCCAGCAGTTACGCGGGACAGCCCTACGAGCAGTACTTC; CDR3: CASSYAGQPYEQYF
V: TRBV27; J: TRBJ2-7; D: -; size: -; DNA: TGTGCCAGCAGGGCAGGGCCTACCTACGAGCAGTACTTC; CDR3: CASRAGPTYEQYF
V: TRBV7-8; J: TRBJ2-5; D: -; size: -; DNA: TGTGCCAGCAGCTTATGGGCAGGGCAGAAAGAGACCCAGTACTTC; CDR3: CASSLWAGQKETQYF
V: TRBV4-1; J: TRBJ2-3; D: TRBD2; size: -; DNA: TGCGCCAGCAGTCCCCGCGCGACTAGCGTCGAGCTAGATACGCAGTATTTT; CDR3: CASSPRATSVELDTQYF
V: TRBV5-1; J: TRBJ2-7; D: TRBD1; size: -; DNA: TGCGCCAGCAGCTTGACCCCGGGACAGGGGGCCTACGAGCAGTACTTC; CDR3: CASSLTPGQGAYEQYF
V: TRBV6-6; J: TRBJ1-4; D: -; size: -; DNA: TGTGCCAGCAGTTACTCACAGGGTTTTGAACTGTTTTTT; CDR3: CASSYSQGFELFF
V: TRBV6-1; J: TRBJ1-1; D: -; size: -; DNA: TGTGCCAGCAGCGTAAGAACAGGGTTAGGCACTGAAGCTTTCTTT; CDR3: CASSVRTGLGTEAFF
V: TRBV18; J: TRBJ2-7; D: -; size: -; DNA: TGTGCCAGCTCACCACGGGGGGATGAGCAGTACTTC; CDR3: CASSPRGDEQYF
V: TRBV5-1; J: TRBJ1-5; D: -; size: once; DNA: TGCGCCAGCAGCTTGGATGACAATCAGCCCCAGCATTTT; CDR3: CASSLDDNQPQHF
V: TRBV2; J: TRBJ1-2; D: -; size: -; DNA: TGTGCCAGCAGTGTCAGGGCAGGGTATGGCTACACCTTC; CDR3: CASSVRAGYGYTF
V: TRBV7-2; J: TRBJ2-7; D: -; size: -; DNA: TGTGCCAGCAGCTTAGAGACAGTCACCCGCTACGAGCAGTACTTC; CDR3: CASSLETVTRYEQYF
V: TRBV10-3; J: TRBJ1-5; D: -; size: -; DNA: TGTGCCATCCGACGGGGACAATATCAGCCCCAGCATTTT; CDR3: CAIRRGQYQPQHF
V: TRBV2; J: TRBJ1-2; D: -; size: -; DNA: TGTGCCAGCAGTCTGGGGCCCCTCCATGGCTACACCTTC; CDR3: CASSLGPLHGYTF
V: TRBV2; J: TRBJ1-1; D: -; size: -; DNA: TGTGCCAGCAGGGGGGTCCCTGGGGGCACTGAAGCTTTCTTT; CDR3: CASRGVPGGTEAFF
V: TRBV2; J: TRBJ2-7; D: -; size: -; DNA: TGTGCCAGCAGTGAACTTCCCCCCCGGCAGGGTAGCTCCTCCTACGAGCAGTACTTC; CDR3: CASSELPPRQGSSSYEQYF
V: TRBV6-1; J: TRBJ2-7; D: -; size: -; DNA: TGTGCCAGCAGTAATACCTGGGGCCACCCCTACGAGCAGTACTTC; CDR3: CASSNTWGHPYEQYF
V: TRBV7-2; J: TRBJ1-2; D: TRBD1; size: -; DNA: TGTGCCAGCACCTTGGACAGGGCCCACTATGGCTACACCTTC; CDR3: CASTLDRAHYGYTF
V: TRBV2; J: TRBJ1-1; D: -; size: -; DNA: TGTGCCAGCAGCCCCCGGGGTTTGATGGGGAGGACTGAAGCTTTCTTT; CDR3: CASSPRGLMGRTEAFF
V: TRBV18; J: TRBJ2-7; D: -; size: -; DNA: TGTGCCAGCTCCCGTCAAACAGGGCCTAACAACGAGCAGTACTTC; CDR3: CASSRQTGPNNEQYF
V: TRBV7-2; J: TRBJ1-6; D: -; size: -; DNA: TGTGCCAGCAGCTTAGCGGGGGTGGCCGTCACTTCACCCCTCCACTTT; CDR3: CASSLAGVAVTSPLHF
V: TRBV10-3; J: TRBJ1-2; D: TRBD1; size: -; DNA: TGTGCCATCAGTGACCGGGACAGATTCTATGGCTACACCTTC; CDR3: CAISDRDRFYGYTF
V: TRBV9; J: TRBJ2-1; D: -; size: -; DNA: TGTGCCAGCAGCGTAGTAGGGGGGTCCTACAATGAGCAGTTCTTC; CDR3: CASSVVGGSYNEQFF
V: TRBV5-1; J: TRBJ2-1; D: TRBD1; size: -; DNA: TGCGCCAGCAGCCCCGGACAGGGGCCATACAATGAGCAGTTCTTC; CDR3: CASSPGQGPYNEQFF
V: TRBV5-1; J: TRBJ1-2; D: -; size: few; DNA: TGCGCCAGCAGCTTGGGACCTACGAACTATGGCTACACCTTC; CDR3: CASSLGPTNYGYTF
V: TRBV7-9; J: TRBJ1-1; D: TRBD1; size: -; DNA: TGTGCCAGCAGCTTAGCCAGTAGTTGGACAGGTCCGAACACTGAAGCTTTCTTT; CDR3: CASSLASSWTGPNTEAFF